What follows are 29 T cell receptor beta chains derived from one specimen sequenced in a study of beta chain features in type 1 diabetes. Reverse transcription of all isolated RNA meant that expressed TCRB transcripts were sequenced. The method was immunoSEQ multiplex PCR; TCRdb's version includes in-frame clones alone and lacks a portion of them. Found here are roughly 450,000 clones, around 10% of them singletons; the top ten hold approximately 0.05%. The specimen was naive CD4+ T cells from blood. The origin of the receptors is a woman aged 18-30 years in good health.

The V call is TRBV7-3, the J call TRBJ2-6; maybe TRBD2 (5 bases). The CDR3 consists of 15 residues. CDR1 is SGHTA and CDR2 is FQGTGA in the germline V gene. Trimming took 1 base from V and 2 from J, leaving 6 bases between them. DNA for the CDR3: TGTGCCAGCAGCTTAAGGAGGACTGGGGCCAACGTCCTGACTTTC. Translation gives CASSLRRTGANVLTF. Full variable domain (missing parts from reference TRBV7-3 and TRBJ2-6): GAGVSQTPSNKVTEKGKYVELRCDPISGHTALYWYRQSLGQGPEFLIYFQGTGAADDSGLPNDRFFAVRPEGSVSTLKIQRTERGDSAVYLCASSLRRTGANVLTFGAGSRLTVL.

This clone was counted a few times. J is TRBJ1-2 and V is TRBV28; no definite D call. The CDR3 has 12 residues. The germline V gene has CDR1 MDHEN and CDR2 SYDVKM. V was pared by 3 bases and J by 4 bases, with 6 bases between. The CDR3 is CASSFGVYGYTF. Written as DNA, the CDR3 is TGTGCCAGCAGTTTTGGCGTCTATGGCTACACCTTC.

This clone appeared a few times. The chain couples TRBV18 to TRBJ1-2; D gene unclear. Germline values: CDR1 KGHSH, CDR2 LQKENI. V was cut by 3 bases and J by 8 bases, with 10 bases left in between. This CDR3 has 12 residues. The CDR3 nucleotides read TGTGCCAGCTCACCGGACGACGGGGGCTACACCTTC. This translates into CASSPDDGGYTF.

This sequence joins TRBV14 and TRBJ2-7; 8 bases fit TRBD1. Germline V gene data show CDR1 as SGHDN and CDR2 as FVKESK. This CDR3 is built from 15 residues. Losses at the gene ends were 3 bases for V and 3 bases for J; bases not matched to a gene: 7. CDR3 residues: CASSQRQGRSYEQYV. DNA for the CDR3: TGTGCCAGCAGCCAGCGACAGGGGAGGAGCTACGAGCAGTACGTC.

A few counts support this clone. The chain uses TRBV7-9 and TRBJ2-5; D gene uncertain. Per the germline V gene, CDR1 is SEHNR and CDR2 is FQNEAQ (reference sequence). This CDR3 contains 10 residues. Trimming stripped 8 bases from V and 5 bases from J, with 6 bases between. The CDR3 sequence is CASALETQYF. CDR3 coding DNA: TGTGCCAGCGCCCTGGAGACCCAGTACTTC.

This clone came up once. V is TRBV7-8 and J is TRBJ2-3; no clear D gene. Trimming took 2 bases from V and 3 from J, leaving 15 bases between them. Looked up from germline, CDR1 is SGHVS and CDR2 is FQNEAQ. The length of the CDR3 is 16 residues. The CDR3 loop reads CASSLRGLVRTDTQYF. The CDR3 DNA is TGTGCCAGCAGCTTACGTGGTCTTGTGCGGACAGATACGCAGTATTTT.

This clone was seen only a few times. This chain joins TRBV5-1 and TRBJ2-1, with no clear D. V was cut by 0 bases and J by 1 base, with 5 bases left in between. Germline CDR1 is SGHRS and CDR2 is YFSETQ. This CDR3 is 14 amino acids long. The CDR3 sequence is CASSLEGSYNEQFF. DNA of the CDR3: TGCGCCAGCAGCTTGGAGGGATCCTACAATGAGCAGTTCTTC.

This clone was recorded a few times. This chain joins TRBV25-1 and TRBJ1-1; possible D gene TRBD1, 6 bases. V was trimmed by 4 bases and J by 2 bases, leaving 11 bases between them. Germline V lookup: CDR1 MGHDK, CDR2 SYGVNS. The CDR3 spans 14 residues. CDR3 residues: CASSGLGGNTEAFF. In nucleotides, the CDR3 is TGTGCCAGCAGTGGCCTAGGGGGAAACACTGAAGCTTTCTTT. Filled out from reference TRBV25-1 and TRBJ1-1, the complete variable domain reads EADIYQTPRYLVIGTGKKITLECSQTMGHDKMYWYQQDPGMELHLIHYSYGVNSTEKGDLSSESTVSRIRTEHFPLTLESARPSHTSQYLCASSGLGGNTEAFFGQGTRLTVV.

The CDR3 bases are TGCGCCAGCAGTACGCATCCAGGGGGTATGTCCTACGAGCAGTACTTC. It yields the protein CASSTHPGGMSYEQYF. The chain is built from TRBV5-1 and TRBJ2-7, with 7 bases fitting TRBD1. Germline CDR1 and CDR2: SGHRS and YFSETQ. Germline trimming cut 5 bases from V and 1 base from J; bases unmatched to any gene: 12. The length of the CDR3 is 16 residues.

The chain couples TRBV7-8 to TRBJ2-5; 7 bases agree with TRBD2. Germline trimming cut 4 bases from V and 8 bases from J; bases unmatched to any gene: 13. The CDR3 sequence is 15 residues long. Germline-derived CDR1 and CDR2 are SGHVS and FQNEAQ. Here the CDR3 reads CASSYRAGRLGTQYF. The CDR3 DNA follows: TGTGCCAGCAGCTACCGAGCGGGACGCCTGGGCACCCAGTACTTC.

This clone was counted ten times or more. The rearrangement joins TRBV10-3 to TRBJ2-5; 7 positions match TRBD2. CDR1 and CDR2 (germline): ENHRY, SYGVKD. There are 13 residues in the CDR3. V dropped 5 bases and J dropped 5; count of bases not matched to a gene: 5. Written as DNA, the CDR3 is TGTGCCATCAGTAAGACTAGCCCGGAGACCCAGTACTTC. It specifies CAISKTSPETQYF.

The sample holds a few counts of this clone. CDR3 sequence reads: CAISGRGRGETQYF. The CDR3 DNA reads as TGTGCCATCAGTGGCAGGGGGCGCGGAGAGACCCAGTACTTC. The chain couples TRBV10-3 to TRBJ2-5; 8 nucleotides align to TRBD1. The CDR3 consists of 14 residues. J lost 4 bases, V lost 4 bases, and 5 bases had no gene match. Germline assignment: CDR1 ENHRY and CDR2 SYGVKD.

The DNA of the CDR3 is TGTGCCAGCAGCTTAGCGGCGCTCAATGAGCAGTTCTTC. It encodes CASSLAALNEQFF. The chain employs TRBV7-2 and TRBJ2-1; D unclear. Looked up from germline, CDR1 is SGHTA and CDR2 is FQGNSA. This CDR3 spans 13 amino acids. V was pared by 0 bases and J by 6 bases, with 6 bases between.

The chain employs TRBV6-5 and TRBJ2-7; TRBD1 matches at 10 bases. With 7 bases clipped from V and 2 bases from J, the junction kept 5 bases outside the gene matches. This CDR3 spans 14 amino acids. CDR1 and CDR2 (germline): MNHEY, SVGAGI. Here the CDR3 DNA reads TGTGCCAGCACCCGGACAGGGGGGACCTACGAGCAGTACTTC. Encoded protein: CASTRTGGTYEQYF.

This clone was counted only a few times. J is TRBJ2-3 and V is TRBV2; D is unclear. CDR1 is SNHLY and CDR2 is FYNNEI in the germline V gene. The CDR3 sequence is 11 residues long. The ends were cut back, 8 bases at V and 4 bases at J, with 7 bases in the middle. The CDR3: CASRLADTQYF. The CDR3 region has the DNA TGTGCCAGCCGACTCGCAGATACGCAGTATTTT.

The sample holds a few counts of this clone. The J gene is TRBJ2-1, the V gene TRBV4-1, with 8 bases matching TRBD1. V lost 4 bases and J lost 7; bases outside the gene matches: 12. Germline V gene lookup returns CDR1 MGHRA and CDR2 YSYEKL. CDR3 length: 16 residues. CDR3 nucleotide sequence: TGCGCCAGCAGCCTGTGGACAGGGCCCCAACGGAATGAGCAGTTCTTC. This gives the protein CASSLWTGPQRNEQFF.

This chain joins TRBV11-1 and TRBJ2-3; unclear D gene. Germline V gene data show CDR1 as SGHAT and CDR2 as FQDESV (reference sequence). This CDR3 region has 13 residues. Trimming shortened V by 3 bases and J by 5 bases, and 9 bases separated the two germline ends. The CDR3 DNA reads as TGTGCCAGCAGCTTGGCCGCGGAAGATACGCAGTATTTT. It encodes CASSLAAEDTQYF.

This clone was found a few times. This rearrangement joins TRBV28 to TRBJ2-1; 9 bases fit TRBD1. The CDR3 contains 15 residues. Trimming at V came to 6 bases and at J to 10 bases, leaving 13 bases not matched to a gene. Per germline, CDR1 MDHEN and CDR2 SYDVKM. CDR3 sequence (DNA): TGTGCCAGCAGCCTTCCCGGGACAGGGTCTGGGGAGCAGTTCTTC. Amino acid sequence: CASSLPGTGSGEQFF.

The gene calls are TRBV28 and TRBJ2-2, with unresolved D. CDR1 and CDR2 from the germline V gene are MDHEN and SYDVKM. The length of the CDR3 is 13 residues. V shed 7 bases and J shed 2 bases, with 8 bases lying between them. The CDR3 loop reads CASMGYNTGELFF. The CDR3 DNA reads TGTGCCAGCATGGGCTACAACACCGGGGAGCTGTTTTTT.

V and J are TRBV18 and TRBJ2-1, with D unclear. CDR3 length: 12 amino acids. The germline gives CDR1 KGHSH, CDR2 LQKENI. The ends were cut back, 2 bases at V and 8 bases at J, with 7 bases in the middle. The CDR3 DNA reads as TGTGCCAGCTCACCATCCGGCGATGAGCAGTTCTTC. Residues: CASSPSGDEQFF.

This clone was detected only a few times. This rearrangement joins TRBV9 to TRBJ2-1; 11 bases agree with TRBD2. This CDR3 comprises 18 residues. In germline, CDR1 is SGDLS, CDR2 YYNGEE. V lost 0 bases, J lost 4 bases, and 9 bases stayed unmatched. The CDR3 DNA is TGTGCCAGCAGCGTAGGGAGTAGCGGGAGGGCCGGATACAATGAGCAGTTCTTC. This gives the protein CASSVGSSGRAGYNEQFF.

The chain is built from TRBV11-2 and TRBJ2-2; TRBD1 might be the D (6 bases). The CDR3 loop spans 13 amino acids. Germline values: CDR1 SGHAT, CDR2 FQNNGV. Trimming left V 3 bases short and J 5 bases short, with 7 bases between. The CDR3 sequence: CASSFTGTGELFF. CDR3 DNA: TGTGCCAGCAGCTTCACAGGGACCGGGGAGCTGTTTTTT.

This chain connects TRBV9 to TRBJ2-3; TRBD1 is a possible D gene (6 bases). V lost 1 base to trimming and J lost 6 bases, with 18 bases between them. Germline V gives CDR1 SGDLS, CDR2 YYNGEE. The CDR3 has 16 amino acids. The CDR3 DNA is TGTGCCAGCAGCGTAAGTCCTAGCCTAAGGGGGGATACGCAGTATTTT. Its protein product is CASSVSPSLRGDTQYF.

This chain joins TRBV5-4 and TRBJ1-1; tentative D call: TRBD1 (5 bases). The V and J ends lost 5 bases and 1 base respectively, with 21 bases between them. The V gene's germline CDR1 is SGHNT and CDR2 YYREEE (reference sequence). CDR3 size: 17 residues. The DNA of the CDR3 is TGTGCCAGCAGTCCCTCCGGAGGGGAAATCGAGAACACTGAAGCTTTCTTT. Translation gives CASSPSGGEIENTEAFF.

The V call is TRBV5-6, the J call TRBJ2-7, with 8 bases matching TRBD2. The CDR3 covers 15 residues. The trim removed 0 bases at V and 5 bases at J, leaving 7 bases unmatched. The germline CDR1 and CDR2 sequences are SGHDT and YYEEEE. Here the CDR3 reads CASSLVAGGPDEQYF. CDR3 DNA sequence: TGTGCCAGCAGCTTGGTGGCGGGAGGCCCCGACGAGCAGTACTTC. Variable domain in full (rest from reference TRBV5-6 and TRBJ2-7): DAGVTQSPTHLIKTRGQQVTLRCSPKSGHDTVSWYQQALGQGPQFIFQYYEEEERQRGNFPDRFSGHQFPNYSSELNVNALLLGDSALYLCASSLVAGGPDEQYFGPGTRLTVT.

The chain carries TRBV2 and TRBJ1-2; D remains unclear. The CDR3 loop spans 13 amino acids. The germline V gene encodes CDR1 SNHLY and CDR2 FYNNEI. Trimming removed 11 bases at V and 4 bases at J, with 17 bases between. CDR3 sequence (DNA): TGTGCCGGAGTAGCCGGTTCGAGCTATGGCTACACCTTC. The encoded protein is CAGVAGSSYGYTF.

The gene calls are TRBV9 and TRBJ2-1; weak D call: TRBD1 (6 bases). The CDR3 has 17 residues. The germline gives CDR1 SGDLS, CDR2 YYNGEE. V lost 4 bases and J lost 5, with 22 bases in between. The CDR3 region is CASSFTTGRGNHNEQFF. CDR3 nucleotides: TGTGCCAGCAGCTTTACCACAGGAAGGGGGAATCACAATGAGCAGTTCTTC.

This clone was counted between two and nine times. CDR3 sequence (DNA): TGTGCCTGGAGAACAGGCCTATTAAACACTGAAGCTTTCTTT. Its protein product is CAWRTGLLNTEAFF. J is TRBJ1-1 and V is TRBV30; D may be TRBD1 (5 bases). CDR3 length: 14 amino acids. CDR1 and CDR2 from the germline V gene are GTSNPN and SVGIG (reference sequence). The germline V and J ends were trimmed by 3 bases and 2 bases, with 13 bases remaining between them.

This clone was found a few times. The V gene is TRBV7-2, the J gene TRBJ2-1; possibly TRBD2 for D (5 bases). The CDR3 length is 16 residues. The germline V and J ends were trimmed by 4 bases and 0 bases, with 13 bases remaining between them. Germline CDR1 and CDR2: SGHTA and FQGNSA. CDR3 nucleotide sequence: TGTGCCAGCAGCTCACTAGACTGGAGCTCCTACAATGAGCAGTTCTTC. It encodes CASSSLDWSSYNEQFF.